Presented here are 18 T cell receptor beta chains from one specimen sequenced in a study of neoadjuvant anti-PD-1 for oral cavity cancer. Profiling relied on immunoSEQ multiplex PCR, and the TCRdb table lists in-frame clones only, not all of them. The table records under 8,000 clones, 55% to 70% of them present only once. Time point of the sample: after neoadjuvant nivolumab, at surgical resection. The source material was PBMCs, sampled after nivolumab (anti-PD-1) treatment. These receptors all come from a person aged 35-79 years with oral cavity squamous cell carcinoma.

This chain links TRBV6-5 with TRBJ1-6, with D unclear. The CDR3 loop spans 14 amino acids. Trimming stripped 4 bases from V and 5 bases from J, with 9 bases between. CDR1 MNHEY and CDR2 SVGAGI come from the germline V gene. This chain's CDR3 is CASSLDINNSPLHF. In DNA, the CDR3 is TGTGCCAGCAGTTTAGACATAAATAATTCACCCCTCCACTTT.

The CDR3 region is CASSERNQGLDTQYF. The CDR3 DNA reads as TGTGCCAGCAGTGAAAGGAATCAAGGTTTGGATACGCAGTATTTT. The gene calls are TRBV2 and TRBJ2-3; D remains ambiguous. CDR3 length: 15 amino acids. Trimming left V 2 bases short and J 6 bases short, with 15 bases between. Germline values: CDR1 SNHLY, CDR2 FYNNEI.

J is TRBJ2-7 and V is TRBV4-3; 9 bases align to TRBD2. The trim removed 1 base at V and 2 bases at J, leaving 3 bases unmatched. Germline-derived CDR1 and CDR2 are LGHNA and YSLEER. This CDR3 has 15 residues. The CDR3 DNA reads as TGCGCCAGCAGCCAAGCGGCTAGCGGGACCTACGAGCAGTACTTC. This codes for CASSQAASGTYEQYF.

The chain has TRBV18 and TRBJ2-7, with 8 bases fitting TRBD1. The trim removed 0 bases at V and 7 bases at J, leaving 8 bases unmatched. Germline CDR1 KGHSH, CDR2 LQKENI. This CDR3 has 15 residues. The CDR3 loop reads CASSPPTGDPPEQYF. CDR3 nucleotides: TGTGCCAGCTCACCACCGACAGGGGACCCACCTGAGCAGTACTTC.

The chain's CDR3 is CASSPGRFDSTDTQYF. CDR3 in DNA: TGCGCCAGCAGCCCGGGACGGTTCGATAGCACAGATACGCAGTATTTT. This rearrangement joins TRBV5-1 to TRBJ2-3; D could derive from TRBD1 or TRBD2 (5 bases each). Trimming shortened V by 4 bases and J by 0 bases, and 15 bases separated the two germline ends. The germline V gene encodes CDR1 SGHRS and CDR2 YFSETQ. The CDR3 spans 16 residues.

The chain carries TRBV19 and TRBJ2-3; 8 nucleotides line up with TRBD2. The CDR3 covers 15 residues. Germline V CDR1 and CDR2: LNHDA, SQIVND (reference sequence). The J segment lost 6 bases and the V segment lost 1 base, leaving 6 bases of the junction unmatched. This CDR3 reads CASSIAAAGGDTQYF. Written as DNA, the CDR3 is TGTGCCAGTAGTATAGCAGCGGCGGGGGGCGATACGCAGTATTTT.

The V call is TRBV5-4, the J call TRBJ1-1; no clear D gene. The CDR3 spans 13 residues. The germline V gene has CDR1 SGHNT and CDR2 YYREEE (reference sequence). V was pared by 0 bases and J by 7 bases, with 10 bases between. The CDR3 here is CASSLDLYSEAFF. CDR3 nucleotides: TGTGCCAGCAGCTTGGATTTGTACAGTGAAGCTTTCTTT.

The chain is built from TRBV7-8 and TRBJ2-7; D not resolved. The CDR3 covers 13 residues. CDR1 is SGHVS and CDR2 is FQNEAQ in the germline V gene. V dropped 10 bases and J dropped 4 bases, with 17 bases sitting between them. This CDR3 reads CATALGQSYEQYF. CDR3 nucleotide sequence: TGTGCCACCGCCCTAGGGCAGAGTTACGAGCAGTACTTC.

The chain has TRBV4-3 and TRBJ2-2; D is unclear. V lost 0 bases and J 2 bases, leaving 1 base between the germline ends. Germline CDR1 reads LGHNA; CDR2 reads YSLEER. The CDR3 has 13 residues. CDR3: CASSQDNTGELFF. The CDR3 bases are TGCGCCAGCAGCCAAGATAACACCGGGGAGCTGTTTTTT.

The genes are TRBV11-3 and TRBJ2-5; D possibly corresponds to TRBD2 (5 bases). The CDR3 spans 13 residues. Trimming stripped 5 bases from V and 1 base from J, with 8 bases between. Germline CDR1 and CDR2: SGHNT and YENEEA. This chain's CDR3 is CASSLRGQETQYF. CDR3 nucleotides: TGTGCCAGCAGCCTCCGGGGCCAAGAGACCCAGTACTTC.

The rearrangement uses TRBV11-2 and TRBJ1-4; D might be TRBD1 (5 bases). V dropped 4 bases and J dropped 2 bases, with 14 bases sitting between them. CDR1 and CDR2 (germline): SGHAT, FQNNGV. This CDR3 is 16 amino acids long. The CDR3 sequence is CASSSTSGATNEKLFF. CDR3 sequence (DNA): TGTGCCAGCAGCTCAACTTCTGGGGCTACTAATGAAAAACTGTTTTTT.

This clone was seen a handful of times. The J gene is TRBJ1-5, the V gene TRBV18; D ambiguous. Germline lookup yields CDR1 KGHSH and CDR2 LQKENI. CDR3 length: 15 residues. Trimming stripped 2 bases from V and 0 bases from J, with 8 bases between. The CDR3 coding sequence is TGTGCCAGCTCACCAGAAGACGGTAGCAATCAGCCCCAGCATTTT. As protein: CASSPEDGSNQPQHF.

The sample holds one count of this clone. J is TRBJ2-5 and V is TRBV5-1; no clear D. Germline values: CDR1 SGHRS, CDR2 YFSETQ. The V and J ends lost 0 bases and 5 bases respectively, with 11 bases between them. The CDR3 sequence is 14 residues long. The CDR3 loop reads CASSLGQSLETQYF. The DNA for the CDR3 is TGCGCCAGCAGCTTGGGACAAAGCTTGGAGACCCAGTACTTC.

This clone was detected only once. The chain links TRBV7-8 to TRBJ2-1; D is possibly TRBD1 (6 bases). Germline loops: CDR1 SGHVS, CDR2 FQNEAQ. The CDR3 length is 16 residues. Trimming shortened V by 3 bases and J by 9 bases, and 21 bases separated the two germline ends. As DNA, the CDR3 is TGTGCCAGCAGCTTCACAGGGAATACGCCTGAGGGTGAGCAGTTCTTC. Amino acids: CASSFTGNTPEGEQFF.

This sequence joins TRBV7-8 and TRBJ1-1, with D perhaps TRBD1 (6 bases). The V end was cut by 0 bases, the J end by 0 bases, with 14 bases between. The CDR3 extends over 17 amino acids. Germline CDR1 is SGHVS and CDR2 is FQNEAQ. CDR3 nucleotides: TGTGCCAGCAGCTTAGCCCAGGGGTCTATCATGAACACTGAAGCTTTCTTT. Its protein is CASSLAQGSIMNTEAFF.

V usage is TRBV11-3 and J usage is TRBJ2-2, with 9 bases fitting TRBD2. The CDR3 has 17 amino acids. The V and J ends lost 5 bases and 0 bases, in that order; junction bases with no gene match: 7. Germline V gene data show CDR1 as SGHNT and CDR2 as YENEEA. CDR3 bases: TGTGCCAGCAGCGCAACTAGACTAGCGGCGAACACCGGGGAGCTGTTTTTT. It yields the protein CASSATRLAANTGELFF.

The V call is TRBV21-1, the J call TRBJ1-5; TRBD1, as called in the table, went unchecked against the DNA. TRBV21-1 is a pseudogene locus. The CDR3 has 17 amino acids. CDR3 DNA sequence: TGTGCCAGCAGCATCCTAGACAGGGTATACATCAATCGGCCCCAGCATTTT. Amino acid sequence: CASSILDRVYINRPQHF.

The chain employs TRBV4-3 and TRBJ2-6; D is ambiguous. V was trimmed by 0 bases and J by 0 bases, leaving 6 bases between them. The CDR3 covers 16 residues. The germline V gene has CDR1 LGHNA and CDR2 YSLEER. The CDR3 spells CASSQDPDSGANVLTF. CDR3 DNA sequence: TGCGCCAGCAGCCAAGATCCGGACTCTGGGGCCAACGTCCTGACTTTC.